This TCR beta chain was obtained from a study of beta chain features in type 1 diabetes. The study reverse transcribed the entire isolated RNA, so it sequenced expressed TCRB transcripts. Assay: immunoSEQ multiplex PCR; the TCRdb copy retains only in-frame clones and omits some. The sample lists under 250,000 clones, 11% seen once, with approximately 1.5% in the top ten. The origin of this receptor is a man aged 18 to 29 in good health. Sequencing was done on a sample of central memory CD4+ T cells from blood.

As DNA, the CDR3 is TGTGCCTGGGAACGGGGCGGGAGGACCTACGAGCAGTACTTC. Protein product: CAWERGGRTYEQYF. The V call is TRBV30, the J call TRBJ2-7; 8 nucleotides match TRBD2. The CDR3 contains 14 residues. Germline CDR1 reads GTSNPN; CDR2 reads SVGIG (reference sequence). J lost 2 bases, V lost 5 bases, and 8 bases had no gene match.